This T cell receptor (beta chain) was identified during a study of response to subunit inactivated influenza vaccine. Each CDR3 protein is one row after TCRdb ran MiXCR on the RT-PCR reads. The sample has hundreds of thousands of distinct CDR3 sequences, roughly 14% seen once. Between the trimmed V and J ends, which lost 4 bases and 1 base, there was a span of 8 bases. The CDR3 consists of 13 residues. Germline loops: CDR1 SGHRS, CDR2 YFSETQ. The rearrangement links TRBV5-1 to TRBJ1-1; D unclear. This receptor was taken from a man in his forties or fifties who received an inactivated influenza vaccine. The input for sequencing was PBMCs from blood, taken roughly 12 days after vaccination. The CDR3 DNA sequence: TGCGCCAGCAGCCTCCCGGCGAACACTGAAGCTTTCTTT. Translation gives CASSLPANTEAFF.